The 28 T cell receptor beta chains reported below all come from one sample, sequenced in a study of blood T cell repertoires in COVID-19. Profiling relied on immunoSEQ multiplex PCR, and the TCRdb table lists in-frame clones only, not all of them. The sample contains 150,000 to 200,000 clones, around 82% of which appear only once. The material sequenced was PBMCs or T cells enriched from blood (not recorded which). These receptors all come from a woman aged 45-65 years with acute COVID-19.

This clone was counted between two and nine times. The gene calls are TRBV7-2 and TRBJ2-1, with D perhaps matching TRBD2 (6 bases). Germline V gene sequence: CDR1 SGHTA, CDR2 FQGNSA. The CDR3 consists of 15 residues. V was pared by 6 bases and J by 0 bases, with 12 bases between. The CDR3 coding sequence is TGTGCCAGCAGGGAAGCGGACTACTCCTACAATGAGCAGTTCTTC. Protein sequence: CASREADYSYNEQFF.

The chain joins TRBV6-5 to TRBJ1-1; D might be TRBD1 (6 bases). The CDR3 has 13 residues. Trimming removed 10 bases from V and 8 bases from J, with 20 bases in between. Germline lookup yields CDR1 MNHEY and CDR2 SVGAGI. The CDR3 reads CATLPGGFTEAFF. The CDR3 nucleotides are TGTGCCACTCTTCCGGGGGGCTTTACCGAAGCTTTCTTT.

The V and J genes are TRBV6-5 and TRBJ2-1; 9 bases are a match to TRBD2. Germline-derived CDR1 and CDR2 are MNHEY and SVGAGI. This CDR3 spans 15 amino acids. V was pared by 6 bases and J by 4 bases, with 7 bases of the junction left unmatched. CDR3 in amino acids: CASSQAGGDYNEQFF. DNA for the CDR3: TGTGCCAGCAGCCAAGCGGGGGGTGATTACAATGAGCAGTTCTTC.

This clone was found once. The chain combines TRBV4-3 with TRBJ1-1; D gene uncertain. CDR1 is LGHNA and CDR2 is YSLEER in the germline V gene. Trimming took 1 base from V and 7 from J, leaving 10 bases between them. This CDR3 has 13 amino acids. The CDR3 region is CASSQVEGLEAFF. The CDR3 DNA follows: TGCGCCAGCAGCCAAGTCGAGGGTCTTGAAGCTTTCTTT.

The chain links TRBV7-8 to TRBJ1-6; 8 bases align to TRBD1. The ends lost 5 bases at V and 6 bases at J; junction bases unmatched: 9. CDR1 is SGHVS, CDR2 FQNEAQ, per germline. This CDR3 comprises 16 residues. CDR3 sequence (DNA): TGTGCCAGCAGCGAGGGGGCGGGACAGGTTAATTCACCCCTCCACTTT. This gives the protein CASSEGAGQVNSPLHF.

The chain combines TRBV5-6 with TRBJ1-5; 11 bases map to TRBD1. The V and J ends lost 1 base and 0 bases, in that order; junction bases with no gene match: 9. This CDR3 has 19 residues. Germline V gene data show CDR1 as SGHDT and CDR2 as YYEEEE. CDR3 DNA: TGTGCCAGCAGCTTGACCGGACAGGGGGCTCTATATAGCAATCAGCCCCAGCATTTT. Residues: CASSLTGQGALYSNQPQHF.

A few counts support this clone. This rearrangement joins TRBV29-1 to TRBJ2-3, with TRBD1 as a possible D gene (5 bases). The CDR3 sequence is 12 residues long. CDR1 and CDR2 (germline): SQVTM, ANQGSEA. V dropped 3 bases and J dropped 7 bases, with 11 bases sitting between them. CDR3 nucleotide sequence: TGCAGCGTTGACAGGGATGTAAATACGCAGTATTTT. Protein product: CSVDRDVNTQYF.

The chain joins TRBV19 to TRBJ2-5; maybe TRBD2 (8 bases). V was cut by 6 bases and J by 3 bases, with 23 bases left in between. Per germline, CDR1 LNHDA and CDR2 SQIVND (reference sequence). The CDR3 has 17 amino acids. CDR3 residues: CASSKTGLWRGEETQYF. Here the CDR3 DNA reads TGTGCCAGTAGCAAGACAGGGCTTTGGCGGGGGGAAGAGACCCAGTACTTC.

The chain uses TRBV12-3 or TRBV12-4 and TRBJ1-2, with D possibly being TRBD1 (5 bases). The CDR3 is 13 amino acids. V lost 8 bases and J 4 bases, leaving 14 bases between the germline ends. The CDR3, as DNA: TGTGCCAGCGCCTCCGGCAGGGTCTATGGCTACACCTTC. Translated: CASASGRVYGYTF.

This chain connects TRBV7-8 to TRBJ1-2; 9 bases align to TRBD1. Trimming took 3 bases from V and 6 from J; bases not matched to a gene: 5. CDR3 length: 14 amino acids. Germline V gene data show CDR1 as SGHVS and CDR2 as FQNEAQ. The CDR3 region is CASSFRDRAHGYTF. The CDR3 DNA sequence: TGTGCCAGCAGCTTCCGGGACAGGGCCCATGGCTACACCTTC.

The V gene is TRBV10-3, the J gene TRBJ1-4; D unresolved. The germline CDR1 and CDR2 sequences are ENHRY and SYGVKD. Between the trimmed V and J ends, which lost 3 bases and 8 bases, there was a span of 7 bases. The CDR3 has 12 amino acids. CDR3 residues: CAISEVREKLFF. CDR3 in DNA: TGTGCCATCAGTGAAGTCAGGGAAAAACTGTTTTTT.

This rearrangement joins TRBV5-4 to TRBJ1-2, with D possibly matching TRBD1 (6 bases). The CDR3 is made up of 14 amino acids. V was trimmed by 4 bases and J by 10 bases, leaving 20 bases between them. From germline, CDR1 is SGHNT and CDR2 YYREEE (reference sequence). CDR3 protein: CASSPWGPARLYTF. In nucleotides, the CDR3 is TGTGCCAGCAGCCCTTGGGGGCCCGCAAGACTCTACACCTTC.

This chain uses TRBV7-8 with TRBJ1-2, with D possibly TRBD1 on 6 matching bases. V dropped 5 bases and J dropped 0 bases, with 10 bases sitting between them. Germline values: CDR1 SGHVS, CDR2 FQNEAQ. The CDR3 runs 14 residues. CDR3 region: CASSRGGANYGYTF. The CDR3, as DNA: TGTGCCAGCAGCCGAGGGGGAGCTAACTATGGCTACACCTTC.

This clone was counted once. The chain joins TRBV5-1 to TRBJ1-6; D remains unclear. The CDR3 is made up of 15 amino acids. Trimming shortened V by 0 bases and J by 9 bases, and 13 bases separated the two germline ends. Per germline, CDR1 SGHRS and CDR2 YFSETQ. The CDR3 DNA is TGCGCCAGCAGCTTGGAGGCAGGAACCCTTTCACCCCTCCACTTT. Protein sequence: CASSLEAGTLSPLHF. The full variable domain, rest sourced from reference TRBV5-1 and TRBJ1-6, is KAGVTQTPRYLIKTRGQQVTLSCSPISGHRSVSWYQQTPGQGLQFLFEYFSETQRNKGNFPGRFSGRQFSNSRSEMNVSTLELGDSALYLCASSLEAGTLSPLHFGNGTRLTVT.

The rearrangement links TRBV28 to TRBJ1-4; 9 nucleotides match TRBD1. Per the germline V gene, CDR1 is MDHEN and CDR2 is SYDVKM. The length of the CDR3 is 12 residues. V trimming: 8 bases; J trimming: 5 bases; junction bases outside the gene matches: 0. The CDR3 DNA reads as TGTGCCAGCGGACAGGGGAATGAAAAACTGTTTTTT. Translated, it gives CASGQGNEKLFF.

Only one count was recorded for this clone. This sequence joins TRBV5-4 and TRBJ2-3; 9 positions agree with TRBD1. CDR1 is SGHNT, CDR2 YYREEE, per germline (reference sequence). The ends lost 5 bases at V and 6 bases at J; junction bases unmatched: 10. The CDR3 length is 15 residues. Here the CDR3 DNA reads TGTGCCAGCAGTTTACAGGGGGCCCCCGGGGATACGCAGTATTTT. Protein sequence: CASSLQGAPGDTQYF. Complete variable domain (other parts from reference TRBV5-4 and TRBJ2-3): ETGVTQSPTHLIKTRGQQVTLRCSSQSGHNTVSWYQQALGQGPQFIFQYYREEENGRGNFPPRFSGLQFPNYSSELNVNALELDDSALYLCASSLQGAPGDTQYFGPGTRLTVL.

The chain carries TRBV7-2 and TRBJ1-1; D is perhaps TRBD1 (6 bases). Germline V gives CDR1 SGHTA, CDR2 FQGNSA. The CDR3 is made up of 13 amino acids. V was clipped by 5 bases and J by 1 base, with 8 bases between them. The CDR3 region is CASSQGQNTEAFF. CDR3 DNA sequence: TGTGCCAGCAGCCAGGGACAGAACACTGAAGCTTTCTTT.

The rearrangement links TRBV5-1 to TRBJ1-1, with D possibly matching TRBD1 (5 bases). The germline V gene encodes CDR1 SGHRS and CDR2 YFSETQ. V lost 1 base to trimming and J lost 2 bases, with 12 bases between them. This CDR3 is built from 15 residues. DNA of the CDR3: TGCGCCAGCAGCTTGATGACAGACCTTAACACTGAAGCTTTCTTT. Translating gives CASSLMTDLNTEAFF.

V gene TRBV29-1 combines with J gene TRBJ1-5; the D gene is possibly TRBD1 (5 bases). V shed 4 bases and J shed 3 bases, with 7 bases lying between them. Germline V gene lookup returns CDR1 SQVTM and CDR2 ANQGSEA. CDR3 length equals 12 residues. CDR3 nucleotides: TGCAGCGTTGGACAGCTCAATCAGCCCCAGCATTTT. This sequence encodes CSVGQLNQPQHF.

This clone was detected a few times. The J gene is TRBJ1-1, the V gene TRBV11-1; perhaps TRBD1 as D (5 bases). The CDR3 consists of 16 residues. Trimming shortened V by 2 bases and J by 0 bases, and 13 bases separated the two germline ends. CDR1 is SGHAT, CDR2 FQDESV, per germline (reference sequence). Written as DNA, the CDR3 is TGTGCCAGCAGCTTACGAGCGGGACGGCTGAACACTGAAGCTTTCTTT. Protein: CASSLRAGRLNTEAFF.

A few counts support this clone. CDR3 coding DNA: TGTGCCAGCAACCGACAGGGGTGGAATGAGCAGTTCTTC. Protein product: CASNRQGWNEQFF. The J gene is TRBJ2-1, the V gene TRBV9; 8 positions agree with TRBD1. Germline lookup yields CDR1 SGDLS and CDR2 YYNGEE. The CDR3 spans 13 residues. The ends lost 6 bases at V and 7 bases at J; junction bases unmatched: 6.

This clone was detected only a few times. The V call is TRBV28, the J call TRBJ1-6, with a possible D match to TRBD1 (5 bases). Germline V gene data show CDR1 as MDHEN and CDR2 as SYDVKM. Trimming stripped 5 bases from V and 3 bases from J, with 11 bases between. This CDR3 region has 15 residues. CDR3 in DNA: TGTGCCAGCAGTGATGGGGCCCTCTATAATTCACCCCTCCACTTT. It specifies CASSDGALYNSPLHF.

CDR3 DNA sequence: TGTGCCAGTAGCGACAGGCCGATTAATGAAAAACTGTTTTTT. Protein product: CASSDRPINEKLFF. The J gene is TRBJ1-4, the V gene TRBV19, with TRBD1 as a possible D gene (6 bases). The ends were cut back, 6 bases at V and 4 bases at J, with 12 bases in the middle. Germline V gives CDR1 LNHDA, CDR2 SQIVND (reference sequence). CDR3 length equals 14 residues.

The chain combines TRBV7-9 with TRBJ2-5; weak D call: TRBD1 (6 bases). CDR3 size: 15 residues. V dropped 2 bases and J dropped 5 bases, with 15 bases sitting between them. From germline, CDR1 is SEHNR and CDR2 FQNEAQ (reference sequence). The CDR3 loop reads CASSLNLAGDETQYF. CDR3 nucleotide sequence: TGTGCCAGCAGCTTAAATCTCGCAGGGGATGAGACCCAGTACTTC. The complete variable domain, with remaining parts taken from reference TRBV7-9 and TRBJ2-5, reads DTGVSQNPRHKITKRGQNVTFRCDPISEHNRLYWYRQTLGQGPEFLTYFQNEAQLEKSRLLSDRFSAERPKGSFSTLEIQRTEQGDSAMYLCASSLNLAGDETQYFGPGTRLLVL.

V usage is TRBV5-1 and J usage is TRBJ2-3; 11 nucleotides align to TRBD2. The CDR3 length is 14 residues. Per the germline V gene, CDR1 is SGHRS and CDR2 is YFSETQ. With V trimmed by 5 bases and J by 8 bases, 7 bases remained unmatched. The CDR3 DNA sequence: TGCGCCAGCAGGATAGCGGGGGGGCCTGGTACGCAGTATTTT. As protein: CASRIAGGPGTQYF.

The chain couples TRBV25-1 to TRBJ1-1, with 9 nucleotides matching TRBD1. Unmatched junction bases numbered 5, after V lost 3 bases and J lost 3 bases. Germline CDR1 and CDR2: MGHDK and SYGVNS. The CDR3 sequence is 15 residues long. CDR3: CASSDPGQGDTEAFF. CDR3 coding DNA: TGTGCCAGCAGTGACCCGGGACAGGGTGACACTGAAGCTTTCTTT.

This sequence joins TRBV29-1 and TRBJ2-5; TRBD1 matches 7 bases. The V and J ends lost 6 bases and 5 bases, in that order; junction bases with no gene match: 15. CDR3 length: 15 residues. The germline gives CDR1 SQVTM, CDR2 ANQGSEA. DNA of the CDR3: TGCAGCGTGGATTCCTTAGAGGGGGCCAGGGAGACCCAGTACTTC. Its protein is CSVDSLEGARETQYF.

The rearrangement joins TRBV25-1 to TRBJ1-4, with D perhaps TRBD1 (6 bases). V lost 8 bases and J 8 bases, leaving 18 bases between the germline ends. From germline, CDR1 is MGHDK and CDR2 SYGVNS. This CDR3 contains 14 residues. The CDR3 region is CASSHLGGGEKLFF. CDR3 DNA: TGTGCCAGCTCTCATCTCGGGGGGGGCGAAAAACTGTTTTTT.